This T cell receptor beta chain derives from a study of CD8 T cells in ankylosing spondylitis. This clonotype was counted only a few times. Its matching antigen is unknown. Findings of the study overall: Disease-linked clones reportedly showed significant enrichment in matched ankylosing spondylitis synovial fluid. Disease-linked clones were CD8+ and relatively rare in peripheral blood. Some of these motif variants have turned up before, in reports on reactive arthritis synovial fluid and blood. A TCR beta motif of eight highly homologous variants appeared characteristic of ankylosing spondylitis blood.

TCRdb re-called the 5' RACE reads through MiXCR, storing one row per CDR3 protein. The profile shows some 220,000 distinct CDR3 sequences, over 9.5% of them singletons. The ends were cut back, 4 bases at V and 5 bases at J, with 11 bases in the middle. Germline assignment: CDR1 GTSNPN and CDR2 SVGIG (reference sequence). The CDR3 is made up of 13 amino acids. The TCR comes from a male donor with ankylosing spondylitis or in good health (not recorded which). What was sequenced was blood, either unsorted or a sorted T cell fraction (not recorded which). The chain combines TRBV30 with TRBJ1-4; possible D gene TRBD1, 5 bases. In DNA form, the CDR3 reads TGTGCCTGGAATGTGGGGGGAAATGAAAAACTGTTTTTT. It codes for CAWNVGGNEKLFF.